Shown below are 21 T cell receptor beta chains from a single sample sequenced in a study of blood T cell repertoires in COVID-19 (TCRdb year 2020). The library was built by means of the immunoSEQ multiplex PCR assay. TCRdb took over this immuneACCESS table, retaining in-frame rearrangements with V and J assigned. Such tables are incomplete; in checked studies, under half of the missing clones stem from an unresolved V gene, and the remainder is unexplained. This sample is represented by 150,000 or so clones; 90% to 95% of them were singletons. Approximately 0.56% of the sample is in the top ten clones. Sequencing input: peripheral blood. The receptors shown here come from a man between 50 and 59 years old with acute or convalescent COVID-19.

The chain combines TRBV6-6 with TRBJ2-5, with 7 bases fitting TRBD2. The CDR3 spans 14 residues. Germline trimming cut 6 bases from V and 1 base from J; bases unmatched to any gene: 5. Germline values: CDR1 MNHNY, CDR2 SVGAGI (reference sequence). The CDR3 sequence is CASRARGTQETQYF. CDR3 coding DNA: TGTGCCAGCAGAGCGCGGGGGACCCAAGAGACCCAGTACTTC.

This clone was observed a handful of times. This chain connects TRBV11-2 to TRBJ1-6, with a possible D match to TRBD1 (5 bases). V shed 6 bases and J shed 8 bases, with 17 bases lying between them. The germline V gene encodes CDR1 SGHAT and CDR2 FQNNGV. CDR3 length: 15 amino acids. CDR3 sequence reads: CASSLNRQPDSPLHF. CDR3 in DNA: TGTGCCAGCAGTTTAAACAGGCAGCCGGATTCACCCCTCCACTTT. The full variable domain, rest sourced from reference TRBV11-2 and TRBJ1-6, is EAGVAQSPRYKIIEKRQSVAFWCNPISGHATLYWYQQILGQGPKLLIQFQNNGVVDDSQLPKDRFSAERLKGVDSTLKIQPAKLEDSAVYLCASSLNRQPDSPLHFGNGTRLTVT.

Of note for this clone: Other nucleotide sequences in the sample specify the same CDR3. The chain has TRBV11-2 and TRBJ2-7, with unresolved D. Trimming shortened V by 0 bases and J by 6 bases, and 9 bases separated the two germline ends. Germline CDR1 is SGHAT and CDR2 is FQNNGV. The CDR3 is made up of 13 amino acids. The CDR3: CASSLESRAEQYF. The CDR3 nucleotides read TGTGCCAGCAGCTTAGAAAGTAGAGCCGAGCAGTACTTC.

The CDR3 here is CASSSTGGAGYGELFF. The CDR3 DNA reads as TGTGCCAGCAGTTCGACCGGGGGGGCAGGGTACGGGGAGCTGTTTTTT. J is TRBJ2-2 and V is TRBV27; TRBD2 matches 8 bases. V lost 4 bases, J lost 7 bases, and 11 bases stayed unmatched. The CDR3 consists of 16 residues. In germline, CDR1 is MNHEY, CDR2 SMNVEV (reference sequence).

V is TRBV7-9 and J is TRBJ2-5; D perhaps matches TRBD1 (5 bases). The CDR3 is 14 amino acids. V was trimmed by 7 bases and J by 0 bases, leaving 12 bases between them. Germline CDR1 is SEHNR and CDR2 is FQNEAQ (reference sequence). CDR3 nucleotide sequence: TGTGCCAGCACCCAAGGGGCAAACCAAGAGACCCAGTACTTC. Protein product: CASTQGANQETQYF.

This chain's CDR3 is CSITDRNNEQFF. CDR3 in DNA: TGCAGCATCACGGACAGAAACAATGAGCAGTTCTTC. The chain employs TRBV29-1 and TRBJ2-1, with D possibly being TRBD1 (6 bases). Trimming cost V 8 bases and J 5 bases, with 13 bases left between them. The CDR3 consists of 12 residues. Germline assignment: CDR1 SQVTM and CDR2 ANQGSEA.

This rearrangement joins TRBV28 to TRBJ2-7; maybe TRBD2 (6 bases). Per the germline V gene, CDR1 is MDHEN and CDR2 is SYDVKM. CDR3 size: 15 residues. Deletions cut 2 bases from V and 3 bases from J, with 14 bases between. Written as DNA, the CDR3 is TGTGCCAGCAGTTTAGAGGTTAGCGGTAACTACGAGCAGTACTTC. This sequence encodes CASSLEVSGNYEQYF.

The CDR3 coding sequence is TGTGCCACCAGCAGAAATCTAGCGGGAGGGACAGATACGCAGTATTTT. Protein product: CATSRNLAGGTDTQYF. The V call is TRBV15, the J call TRBJ2-3; 12 nucleotides match TRBD2. The CDR3 sequence is 16 residues long. Germline values: CDR1 LNHNV, CDR2 YYDKDF (reference sequence). The trim removed 2 bases at V and 3 bases at J, leaving 3 bases unmatched.

This chain connects TRBV27 to TRBJ1-5; 9 positions match TRBD1. CDR1 and CDR2 from the germline V gene are MNHEY and SMNVEV (reference sequence). CDR3 length: 16 amino acids. With 5 bases clipped from V and 4 bases from J, the junction kept 9 bases outside the gene matches. This CDR3 reads CASSPNTGGVNQPQHF. Written as DNA, the CDR3 is TGTGCCAGCAGTCCGAACACAGGGGGCGTTAATCAGCCCCAGCATTTT.

V and J are TRBV7-3 and TRBJ2-3; TRBD2 is a possible D gene (5 bases). The V gene's germline CDR1 is SGHTA and CDR2 FQGTGA. This CDR3 has 14 residues. V lost 5 bases and J lost 1, with 10 bases in between. The CDR3 loop is CASSRGLRTDTQYF. The CDR3 bases are TGTGCCAGCAGCCGCGGGCTTCGCACAGATACGCAGTATTTT. Filled out from reference TRBV7-3 and TRBJ2-3, the complete variable domain reads GAGVSQTPSNKVTEKGKYVELRCDPISGHTALYWYRQSLGQGPEFLIYFQGTGAADDSGLPNDRFFAVRPEGSVSTLKIQRTERGDSAVYLCASSRGLRTDTQYFGPGTRLTVL.

The chain combines TRBV5-8 with TRBJ1-3; possibly TRBD1 for D (5 bases). Trimming cost V 2 bases and J 1 base, with 7 bases left between them. CDR1 is SGHTS and CDR2 is YDEGEE in the germline V gene. The CDR3 runs 14 residues. CDR3 DNA: TGTGCCAGCAGCTTTACAGGTTCTGGAAACACCATATATTTT. It yields the protein CASSFTGSGNTIYF.

The CDR3: CSATEPRTGLTDTQYF. CDR3 coding DNA: TGCAGTGCTACTGAGCCGCGGACAGGCCTCACAGATACGCAGTATTTT. V and J are TRBV20-1 and TRBJ2-3, with 7 bases aligning to TRBD1. Germline V gives CDR1 DFQATT, CDR2 SNEGSKA (reference sequence). Losses at the gene ends were 4 bases for V and 2 bases for J; bases not matched to a gene: 12. This CDR3 is 16 amino acids long.

J is TRBJ1-6 and V is TRBV6-5; no clear D gene. The CDR3 totals 15 residues. V shed 0 bases and J shed 7 bases, with 10 bases lying between them. Germline V lookup: CDR1 MNHEY, CDR2 SVGAGI. CDR3 amino acids: CASSYSEGGNSPLHF. In DNA form, the CDR3 reads TGTGCCAGCAGTTACTCGGAGGGTGGGAATTCACCCCTCCACTTT.

The rearrangement joins TRBV28 to TRBJ1-2; maybe TRBD1 (5 bases). The CDR3 extends over 13 amino acids. V gave up 6 bases and J gave up 1 base, with 9 bases separating them. Germline CDR1 is MDHEN and CDR2 is SYDVKM. This CDR3 is CASSRGGNYGYTF. CDR3 in DNA: TGTGCCAGCAGCCGGGGGGGTAACTATGGCTACACCTTC.

The chain carries TRBV11-2 and TRBJ2-7, with 9 bases aligning to TRBD1. Germline-derived CDR1 and CDR2 are SGHAT and FQNNGV. V dropped 3 bases and J dropped 6; count of bases not matched to a gene: 12. This CDR3 has 16 residues. The CDR3 here is CASSFTGTGRVGEQYV. In DNA, the CDR3 is TGTGCCAGCAGCTTCACCGGGACAGGGAGGGTCGGCGAGCAGTACGTC.

The chain recombines TRBV13 with TRBJ2-3; 9 nucleotides align to TRBD2. The CDR3 spans 16 residues. Trimming took 4 bases from V and 4 from J; bases not matched to a gene: 9. Germline V lookup: CDR1 PRHDT, CDR2 FYEKMQ (reference sequence). CDR3 sequence reads: CASSSTGTSPPDTQYF. CDR3 DNA sequence: TGTGCCAGCAGCTCCACCGGGACTAGCCCCCCAGATACGCAGTATTTT.

A single count supports this clone. The rearrangement joins TRBV3-1 (or the pseudogene TRBV3-2) to TRBJ2-6; D remains unclear. The germline V and J ends were trimmed by 2 bases and 4 bases, with 6 bases remaining between them. There are 14 residues in the CDR3. Looked up from germline, CDR1 is LGHDT and CDR2 is YNNKEL (reference sequence). CDR3 coding DNA: TGTGCCAGCAGCCAAAGCGCCGGGGCCAACGTCCTGACTTTC. It translates to CASSQSAGANVLTF.

V usage is TRBV27 and J usage is TRBJ2-5; 7 positions match TRBD2. Germline loops: CDR1 MNHEY, CDR2 SMNVEV (reference sequence). The J segment lost 0 bases and the V segment lost 3 bases, leaving 13 bases of the junction unmatched. CDR3 length equals 18 residues. The CDR3 reads CASSLVGASGFYQETQYF. The CDR3, as DNA: TGTGCCAGCAGTTTGGTAGGGGCTAGCGGATTCTACCAAGAGACCCAGTACTTC.

This clone occurred a few times. This sequence joins TRBV30 and TRBJ1-5; 10 bases are a match to TRBD1. Trimming cost V 7 bases and J 5 bases; bases outside gene matches: 5. The CDR3 has 13 amino acids. The germline V gene has CDR1 GTSNPN and CDR2 SVGIG (reference sequence). Here the CDR3 DNA reads TGTGCCTCTGCCGGGACAGGGGATCAGCCCCAGCATTTT. This translates into CASAGTGDQPQHF. Based on the CDR3 plus reference TRBV30 and TRBJ1-5, the full variable domain is SQTIHQWPATLVQPVGSPLSLECTVEGTSNPNLYWYRQAAGRGLQLLFYSVGIGQISSEVPQNLSASRPQDRQFILSSKKLLLSDSGFYLCASAGTGDQPQHFGDGTRLSIL.

The chain uses TRBV27 and TRBJ1-6, with unresolved D. This CDR3 is 15 amino acids long. Trimming took 5 bases from V and 2 from J, leaving 10 bases between them. Looked up from germline, CDR1 is MNHEY and CDR2 is SMNVEV (reference sequence). CDR3 protein: CASSPSGPYNSPLHF. The DNA of the CDR3 is TGTGCCAGCAGTCCCTCGGGTCCCTATAATTCACCCCTCCACTTT.

The J gene is TRBJ1-5, the V gene TRBV9; 9 bases match TRBD1. The trim removed 2 bases at V and 5 bases at J, leaving 5 bases unmatched. The V gene's germline CDR1 is SGDLS and CDR2 YYNGEE. The CDR3 loop spans 15 amino acids. In nucleotides, the CDR3 is TGTGCCAGCAGCGTCGGGGACAGGGCGGATCAGCCCCAGCATTTT. Translating it yields CASSVGDRADQPQHF.